Included here is one TCR beta chain sequence, with context. The source of the sample is a study of blood T cell repertoires in COVID-19. Study details: Acute and convalescent COVID-19 specimens originated in the United States, Italy and Spain. PBMCs, B-cell-depleted T cells, or T cells were the source of the cDNA or gDNA that made up the material.

In the original processing: It was from reference gene primer amplification that nucleated cell counts were estimated. Sequencing used immunoSEQ multiplex PCR; TCRdb keeps in-frame clones, though not all of them. That table supplies the V and J calls and clone size; D and trimming were determined from the DNA. The profile shows about 58,000 clones, about 88% of them singletons. This receptor was taken from a woman in her forties or fifties with active or convalescent COVID-19. The specimen sequenced was peripheral blood.

As DNA, the CDR3 is TGCAGCGTTCCAACTCGACTAGCCGATGCCAGGGCGGAGCAGTTCTTC. This sequence encodes CSVPTRLADARAEQFF. The J gene is TRBJ2-1, the V gene TRBV29-1; 7 nucleotides match TRBD2. Germline loops: CDR1 SQVTM, CDR2 ANQGSEA. V lost 5 bases, J lost 10 bases, and 20 bases stayed unmatched. The CDR3 extends over 16 amino acids.